This T cell receptor beta chain was recorded in a study of blood T cell repertoires in COVID-19. Across the whole study: Spain, Italy and the United States supplied samples that represented acute and convalescent COVID-19. The cDNA or gDNA used as material had been derived from T cells, B-cell-depleted T cells, or PBMCs.

In the source study's methods: Nucleated cell counts were estimated from reference gene primer amplification. Sequenced by immunoSEQ multiplex PCR; TCRdb stores in-frame clones only, minus some. Clone size and the V and J calls come from that table; the DNA yielded D and trimming. This sample has about 95,000 clones, with 81% found just once. The source of this sequence is a man older than 75 with active or convalescent COVID-19. Sequenced sample: peripheral blood.

CDR3 coding DNA: TGTGCCAGCAGCTTACTAGCGGGGGGGCCAGTAGATACGCAGTATTTT. Amino acids: CASSLLAGGPVDTQYF. The chain is built from TRBV7-3 and TRBJ2-3, with TRBD2 matching over 12 bases. Germline lookup yields CDR1 SGHTA and CDR2 FQGTGA. The junction had 5 bases not matched to a gene; V was cut back by 2 bases and J by 5 bases. The CDR3 is 16 amino acids.